Presented here are 2 T cell receptor beta chains from one specimen sequenced in a study of neoadjuvant anti-PD-1 for oral cavity cancer. Method: immunoSEQ multiplex PCR; TCRdb's copy keeps in-frame clones and lacks some. The sample lists 37,000 or so clones, more than 35% seen once, with 16% in the top ten. Stated time point: after neoadjuvant nivolumab, at surgical resection. The sequencing here drew on tumor tissue, taken after nivolumab (anti-PD-1) treatment. The receptors stem from a person aged 35-80 years with oral cavity squamous cell carcinoma.

The chain is built from TRBV7-8 and TRBJ1-4; D uncertain. V gave up 5 bases and J gave up 4 bases, with 20 bases separating them. The CDR3 loop spans 17 amino acids. Looked up from germline, CDR1 is SGHVS and CDR2 is FQNEAQ. CDR3: CASSRGSRGEGNEKLFF. The CDR3 DNA sequence: TGTGCCAGCAGCAGAGGGAGCCGAGGCGAGGGTAATGAAAAACTGTTTTTT.

This clone was counted between two and nine times. This chain connects TRBV6-6 to TRBJ2-7, with 9 positions matching TRBD1. The length of the CDR3 is 15 residues. The V gene end was trimmed by 6 bases and the J gene end by 6 bases; junction bases not matched to a gene: 12. In germline, CDR1 is MNHNY, CDR2 SVGAGI (reference sequence). The CDR3 region is CASSSPGQGKVEQYF. In nucleotides, the CDR3 is TGTGCCAGCAGCTCACCTGGACAGGGGAAGGTCGAGCAGTACTTC.